This passage covers 25 T cell receptor beta chains from one sample sequenced in a study of post-analysis software for immune sequencing data (dated by TCRdb to the mid-2010s). These receptors' targets are unknown. The paper as a whole reports these results and caveats: Patients showed significantly higher frequencies than controls for five TRBV segments, among them TRBV5-6, TRBV5-1 and TRBV20-1.

Libraries came from PCR. Sequencing relied on an Illumina HiSeq 2500. To reduce PCR and sequencing biases, unique molecular identifiers were incorporated into the TCR beta cDNA libraries. Through fastp at Q25 and MiXCR, TCRdb rebuilt clones from the public reads, retaining in-frame beta chains. Every entry covers one CDR3 protein and lists the most common genes and DNA from its rows. This sample has roughly 800,000 distinct CDR3 sequences in its table, and just over 45% of those were observed once. Together, the top ten hold roughly 4.9% of the sample. The sequenced material came from blood. The receptors originated from a girl aged 5-17 years with multiple sclerosis.

This clonotype came up a few times. This chain connects TRBV11-2 to TRBJ2-1; the match to TRBD2 covers 10 bases. The CDR3 runs 14 residues. The germline V gene encodes CDR1 SGHAT and CDR2 FQNNGV. Trimming removed 5 bases from V and 6 bases from J; junction bases left unmatched: 4. CDR3 protein: CASSPRLAGNEQFF. The CDR3 region has the DNA TGTGCCAGCAGCCCCCGACTAGCGGGCAATGAGCAGTTCTTC.

This chain connects TRBV24-1 to TRBJ2-2, with 7 bases that match TRBD1. The CDR3 covers 17 residues. In germline, CDR1 is KGHDR, CDR2 SFDVKD. V shed 0 bases and J 4 bases; nucleotides not matched to a gene: 7. The CDR3 reads CATSDLRYPGGTGELFF. The DNA of the CDR3 is TGTGCCACCAGTGATTTGAGGTACCCAGGGGGCACCGGGGAGCTGTTTTTT.

This chain uses TRBV7-2 with TRBJ1-5, with D perhaps matching TRBD1 (5 bases). Trimming stripped 5 bases from V and 5 bases from J, with 16 bases between. Germline-derived CDR1 and CDR2 are SGHTA and FQGNSA. The CDR3 contains 15 residues. This CDR3 reads CASSPPGRRDQPQHF. The CDR3 DNA is TGTGCCAGCAGCCCGCCAGGGCGCAGGGATCAGCCCCAGCATTTT.

This clonotype was observed a handful of times. The chain is built from TRBV3-1 and TRBJ2-1, with 14 bases identical to TRBD2. The CDR3 contains 22 residues. CDR1 LGHDT and CDR2 YNNKEL come from the germline V gene (reference sequence). The V segment lost 5 bases and the J segment 3 bases; nucleotides outside the gene matches: 21. In DNA, the CDR3 is TGTGCCAGCAGCGTCGCGGTCTGGGTTCCCGGGACTAGCGGGAGTAGCTACAATGAGCAGTTCTTC. This sequence encodes CASSVAVWVPGTSGSSYNEQFF.

The CDR3 nucleotides read TGTGCCAGCAGCCAAGCCCAGGACAGGGCTGGCTACACCTTC. This gives the protein CASSQAQDRAGYTF. The V and J genes are TRBV3-1 and TRBJ1-2, with 8 bases matching TRBD1. Germline CDR1 LGHDT, CDR2 YNNKEL (reference sequence). This CDR3 has 14 amino acids. V shed 1 base, J shed 7 bases, and the junction held 5 bases outside the gene matches.

This chain links TRBV3-1 with TRBJ2-1; 10 bases are a match to TRBD2. With 5 bases clipped from V and 12 bases from J, the junction kept 7 bases outside the gene matches. In germline, CDR1 is LGHDT, CDR2 YNNKEL (reference sequence). This CDR3 comprises 13 residues. CDR3 amino acids: CASSLGSGRVQFF. Written as DNA, the CDR3 is TGTGCCAGCAGCTTGGGAAGCGGGAGGGTGCAGTTCTTC.

The sample holds a few counts of this clonotype. The CDR3 spells CASSLDPGFSGANVLTF. The CDR3 bases are TGCGCCAGCAGCTTGGATCCAGGGTTTTCTGGGGCCAACGTCCTGACTTTC. This chain joins TRBV5-1 and TRBJ2-6; D possibly corresponds to TRBD1 (5 bases). CDR1 and CDR2 from the germline V gene are SGHRS and YFSETQ. V shed 0 bases and J shed 1 base, with 11 bases lying between them. CDR3 length: 17 amino acids.

V is TRBV13 and J is TRBJ1-5; tentative D call: TRBD1 (6 bases). This CDR3 is built from 15 residues. The V gene's germline CDR1 is PRHDT and CDR2 FYEKMQ (reference sequence). The V gene lost 0 bases and the J gene lost 3 bases, with 9 bases spanning the gap. The CDR3 reads CASSLGQGLNQPQHF. The CDR3 DNA is TGTGCCAGCAGCTTAGGGCAGGGGCTCAATCAGCCCCAGCATTTT.

This chain joins TRBV9 and TRBJ1-5; D is perhaps TRBD1 (5 bases). Between the trimmed V and J ends, which lost 0 bases and 3 bases, there was a span of 7 bases. Germline V gene lookup returns CDR1 SGDLS and CDR2 YYNGEE. This CDR3 region has 14 residues. CDR3 DNA sequence: TGTGCCAGCAGCGTAGCAGGGATCAATCAGCCCCAGCATTTT. Its protein product is CASSVAGINQPQHF.

This chain links TRBV20-1 with TRBJ2-5; D remains ambiguous. Germline V gene sequence: CDR1 DFQATT, CDR2 SNEGSKA (reference sequence). Trimming shortened V by 5 bases and J by 2 bases, and 6 bases separated the two germline ends. The CDR3 is 11 residues long. The CDR3 loop is CSAVFQETQYF. The CDR3, as DNA: TGCAGTGCTGTCTTTCAAGAGACCCAGTACTTC.

This sequence joins TRBV11-2 and TRBJ2-3; D remains ambiguous. Per the germline V gene, CDR1 is SGHAT and CDR2 is FQNNGV. The CDR3 runs to 12 residues. V dropped 5 bases and J dropped 6 bases, with 9 bases sitting between them. DNA for the CDR3: TGTGCCAGCAGCCCCTCGCGGGATACGCAGTATTTT. Amino acid sequence: CASSPSRDTQYF. The full variable domain, rest sourced from reference TRBV11-2 and TRBJ2-3, is EAGVAQSPRYKIIEKRQSVAFWCNPISGHATLYWYQQILGQGPKLLIQFQNNGVVDDSQLPKDRFSAERLKGVDSTLKIQPAKLEDSAVYLCASSPSRDTQYFGPGTRLTVL.

V and J are TRBV11-2 and TRBJ1-5; D unclear. Germline V gives CDR1 SGHAT, CDR2 FQNNGV. V was cut by 5 bases and J by 1 base, with 12 bases left in between. The CDR3 covers 15 residues. The CDR3 reads CASSRGYQSNQPQHF. As DNA, the CDR3 is TGTGCCAGCAGCCGAGGGTATCAGAGCAATCAGCCCCAGCATTTT.

The table lists this clonotype with a few counts. The rearrangement uses TRBV5-1 and TRBJ2-5, with D possibly matching TRBD2 (5 bases). Germline V gene data show CDR1 as SGHRS and CDR2 as YFSETQ. V was clipped by 3 bases and J by 5 bases, with 11 bases between them. The CDR3 extends over 13 amino acids. This chain's CDR3 is CASSYGKEETQYF. The DNA of the CDR3 is TGCGCCAGCAGCTACGGGAAAGAGGAGACCCAGTACTTC.

This clonotype was seen a few times. This chain uses TRBV24-1 with TRBJ2-3; 9 bases are a match to TRBD2. Germline V gene sequence: CDR1 KGHDR, CDR2 SFDVKD. The V and J ends lost 3 bases and 4 bases, in that order; junction bases with no gene match: 10. The CDR3 loop spans 17 amino acids. The CDR3 DNA reads as TGTGCCACCAGTGATGTCCTAGCGGGACAAGCGGCAGATACGCAGTATTTT. Translating gives CATSDVLAGQAADTQYF.

This clonotype was detected only a few times. V gene TRBV28 combines with J gene TRBJ1-2; the D is unclear. The CDR3 consists of 14 residues. V was trimmed by 10 bases and J by 3 bases, leaving 18 bases between them. The germline gives CDR1 MDHEN, CDR2 SYDVKM. The CDR3 sequence is CATLGRGPYYGYTF. CDR3 DNA: TGTGCCACCCTGGGGAGAGGGCCCTACTATGGCTACACCTTC.

This clonotype came up a few times. The chain links TRBV28 to TRBJ2-4; unclear D gene. Per the germline V gene, CDR1 is MDHEN and CDR2 is SYDVKM. This CDR3 has 14 amino acids. Trimming took off 2 bases at V and 3 bases at J, with 8 bases between the two ends. The CDR3 protein is CASSLTAVKNIQYF. The CDR3 DNA follows: TGTGCCAGCAGTTTAACTGCGGTCAAAAACATTCAGTACTTC.

For this clonotype: A read error may account for a junction end that differs from germline. J is TRBJ2-3 and V is TRBV7-2; 11 bases line up with TRBD2. Germline values: CDR1 SGHTA, CDR2 FQGNSA. CDR3 size: 17 residues. This CDR3 reads CAGSPLGLAEGGDTQYF. CDR3 coding DNA: TGTGCCGGCAGCCCCTTGGGACTAGCGGAGGGGGGGGATACGCAGTATTTT.

The chain uses TRBV29-1 and TRBJ2-3, with D uncertain. Germline assignment: CDR1 SQVTM and CDR2 ANQGSEA. There are 14 residues in the CDR3. V lost 6 bases, J lost 0 bases, and 13 bases lay in between. This chain's CDR3 is CSVMPQSSTDTQYF. CDR3 nucleotide sequence: TGCAGCGTCATGCCCCAGTCTAGCACAGATACGCAGTATTTT.

This chain connects TRBV7-3 to TRBJ2-2; a weak D match, TRBD1 (5 bases). V lost 3 bases, J lost 8 bases, and 16 bases lay in between. Looked up from germline, CDR1 is SGHTA and CDR2 is FQGTGA. CDR3 length equals 15 residues. This chain's CDR3 is CASSFQQAQRGELFF. The CDR3 region has the DNA TGTGCCAGCAGCTTTCAACAGGCCCAGAGGGGGGAGCTGTTTTTT.

The genes are TRBV20-1 and TRBJ1-2, with D unresolved. Germline CDR1 and CDR2: DFQATT and SNEGSKA (reference sequence). This CDR3 comprises 16 residues. Trimming took 0 bases from V and 6 from J, leaving 20 bases between them. CDR3 amino acids: CSARDQNFAGNDGYTF. The CDR3 nucleotides are TGCAGTGCTAGAGATCAAAACTTCGCCGGGAACGATGGCTACACCTTC.

The V gene is TRBV7-9, the J gene TRBJ2-7; maybe TRBD2 (6 bases). The CDR3 sequence is 14 residues long. In germline, CDR1 is SEHNR, CDR2 FQNEAQ (reference sequence). Trimming took 5 bases from V and 2 from J, leaving 13 bases between them. The DNA for the CDR3 is TGTGCCAGCAGCGGAGGGACTCCGGCCTACGAGCAGTACTTC. It codes for CASSGGTPAYEQYF.

The chain carries TRBV7-8 and TRBJ1-2; 7 bases match TRBD1. Germline loops: CDR1 SGHVS, CDR2 FQNEAQ. Trimming took 2 bases from V and 4 from J; bases not matched to a gene: 7. The CDR3 is 15 residues long. CDR3 nucleotide sequence: TGTGCCAGCAGCTTAACAGGGGTAATGACCTATGGCTACACCTTC. This translates into CASSLTGVMTYGYTF.

The rearrangement uses TRBV29-1 and TRBJ2-5; TRBD1 matches 10 bases. CDR1 SQVTM and CDR2 ANQGSEA come from the germline V gene. The CDR3 covers 18 residues. Germline trimming cut 7 bases from V and 4 bases from J; bases unmatched to any gene: 21. For the CDR3, the DNA is TGCAGCGACCTGGCTCTAAAACCGGGGACAGGGGTTGGAGAGACCCAGTACTTC. Protein product: CSDLALKPGTGVGETQYF.

The table lists this clonotype with a few counts. The CDR3, as DNA: TGTGCCAGCAGCCCCGGGACTAGCGGGAGGGACATTCAGTACTTC. It encodes CASSPGTSGRDIQYF. V is TRBV7-9 and J is TRBJ2-4, with 16 bases that match TRBD2. J lost 8 bases, V lost 5 bases, and 3 bases had no gene match. Looked up from germline, CDR1 is SEHNR and CDR2 is FQNEAQ (reference sequence). The CDR3 has 15 residues.

This clonotype was seen only once. The rearrangement links TRBV5-1 to TRBJ1-1; D gene ambiguous. This CDR3 is 14 amino acids long. The V end was cut by 0 bases, the J end by 10 bases, with 16 bases between. Germline CDR1 SGHRS, CDR2 YFSETQ. CDR3 residues: CASSLGPTGRGAFF. The CDR3 region has the DNA TGCGCCAGCAGCTTGGGCCCCACGGGCCGTGGAGCTTTCTTT.